The rows below give T cell receptor beta chains drawn from one sample of a study of identical twins. TCRdb recomputed calls from the 5' RACE reads with MiXCR, one row per CDR3 protein. The sample holds around 670,000 distinct CDR3 sequences, 6.1% seen once. Sequencing was carried out using naive T cells sorted from blood. These receptors were collected from a man between 18 and 35 years old in good health. CDR3s include the opening cysteine and the closing phenylalanine or tryptophan. D genes are given only for firm matches. Expanded clones get a size class; other rows say once, few or many, or leave the size out.

TRBJ2-1	many	TRBV7-7	TRBD2	CASSPNLAGVHNEQFF	TGTGCCAGCAGCCCGAACCTAGCGGGAGTCCACAATGAGCAGTTCTTC
TRBJ2-7	.	TRBV5-1	.	CASSGGLGSYEQYF	TGCGCCAGCAGTGGGGGCCTCGGCTCCTACGAGCAGTACTTC
TRBJ1-2	few	TRBV24-1	TRBD1	CATSDWRGLDGYTF	TGTGCCACCAGTGATTGGAGGGGGCTTGACGGCTACACCTTC
TRBJ1-6	.	TRBV7-9	TRBD1	CASSLDRGPNSPLHF	TGTGCCAGCAGCTTAGACAGGGGGCCTAATTCACCCCTCCACTTT
TRBJ2-1	many	TRBV20-1	TRBD2	CSARGTSGYNEQFF	TGCAGTGCTAGAGGGACTAGCGGATACAATGAGCAGTTCTTC
TRBJ2-5	.	TRBV10-3	.	CAISESSRETQYF	TGTGCCATCAGTGAGTCGAGCCGGGAGACCCAGTACTTC
TRBJ1-5	few	TRBV7-2	.	CASSFSYDQPQHF	TGTGCCAGCAGCTTTTCATACGATCAGCCCCAGCATTTT
TRBJ2-7	.	TRBV7-2	TRBD2	CASSPIGTTSSYEQYF	TGTGCCAGCAGCCCCATCGGGACTACAAGCTCCTACGAGCAGTACTTC
TRBJ2-5	.	TRBV20-1	.	CSVPGALQETQYF	TGCAGTGTTCCCGGGGCGCTTCAAGAGACCCAGTACTTC
TRBJ1-2	many	TRBV2	.	CASSEATSDYGYTF	TGTGCCAGCAGTGAAGCGACCAGTGACTATGGCTACACCTTC
TRBJ2-1	few	TRBV27	TRBD2	CASSLTSSGNNEQFF	TGTGCCAGCAGTTTAACGTCTAGCGGGAACAATGAGCAGTTCTTC
TRBJ1-6	.	TRBV12-3/TRBV12-4	.	CASSLAPISPLHF	TGTGCCAGCAGTTTGGCTCCGATTTCACCCCTCCACTTT
TRBJ1-1	many	TRBV6-5	.	CASIRAGTEAFF	TGTGCCAGCATCAGGGCTGGCACTGAAGCTTTCTTT
TRBJ1-5	many	TRBV15	TRBD1	CATSREIQGARRSQHF	TGTGCCACCAGCAGAGAAATACAGGGGGCGAGGAGGTCCCAGCATTTT
TRBJ2-2	many	TRBV29-1	.	CSVESPTANTGELFF	TGCAGCGTTGAGTCCCCGACGGCGAACACCGGGGAGCTGTTTTTT
TRBJ2-7	many	TRBV6-2/TRBV6-3	.	CAAGLSHSYEQYF	TGTGCCGCCGGACTATCGCACTCCTACGAGCAGTACTTC
TRBJ1-5	few	TRBV7-2	TRBD1	CASSTGQGNQPQHF	TGTGCCAGCAGCACTGGACAGGGGAATCAGCCCCAGCATTTT
TRBJ2-3	.	TRBV5-6	.	CASSLLYGDTQYF	TGTGCCAGCAGTTTACTATACGGAGATACGCAGTATTTT
TRBJ2-3	.	TRBV3-1	.	CASSQVFTSTDTQYF	TGTGCCAGCAGCCAAGTGTTTACTAGCACAGATACGCAGTATTTT
TRBJ2-4	few	TRBV11-2	.	CASSRIRGEGHIQYF	TGTGCCAGCAGCCGTATAAGGGGGGAGGGCCACATTCAGTACTTC
TRBJ2-7	few	TRBV10-3	.	CAISEPRDSTGEQYF	TGTGCCATCAGTGAGCCTAGGGACTCTACAGGGGAGCAGTACTTC
TRBJ2-5	few	TRBV11-2	.	CASSSQRGRETQYF	TGTGCCAGCAGCTCTCAAAGGGGTCGAGAGACCCAGTACTTC
TRBJ2-5	many	TRBV12-3/TRBV12-4	TRBD2	CASSLFGASGRKLTQETQYF	TGTGCCAGCAGTTTATTCGGGGCTAGCGGGAGGAAACTCACCCAAGAGACCCAGTACTTC
TRBJ2-4	.	TRBV15	TRBD2	CATSRDGRLAGDRKNIQYF	TGTGCCACCAGCAGAGATGGGAGGCTAGCGGGAGATAGGAAAAACATTCAGTACTTC
TRBJ2-2	many	TRBV20-1	TRBD2	CSARGTSGAGELFF	TGCAGTGCTAGAGGGACTAGCGGTGCCGGGGAGCTGTTTTTT
TRBJ2-2	.	TRBV7-8	TRBD1	CASSQPGQGDTGELFF	TGTGCCAGCAGCCAACCGGGACAGGGCGACACCGGGGAGCTGTTTTTT
TRBJ1-2	many	TRBV9	.	CASSAQEGVYYGYTF	TGTGCCAGCAGCGCGCAGGAAGGGGTGTACTATGGCTACACCTTC
TRBJ2-7	many	TRBV6-2/TRBV6-3	.	CASGAGPLYEQYF	TGTGCCAGCGGGGCGGGGCCCCTCTACGAGCAGTACTTC
TRBJ2-3	many	TRBV12-3/TRBV12-4	.	CASSLLARDTQYF	TGTGCCAGCAGTTTACTGGCTAGAGATACGCAGTATTTT
TRBJ2-7	few	TRBV7-2	TRBD2	CASSRLAGDIYEQYF	TGTGCCAGCAGCAGACTAGCGGGGGACATCTACGAGCAGTACTTC
TRBJ2-6	.	TRBV3-1	.	CASSQVHLSGANVLTF	TGTGCCAGCAGCCAAGTACACCTCTCTGGGGCCAACGTCCTGACTTTC
TRBJ1-5	.	TRBV5-5	.	CASSLEVVQPQHF	TGTGCCAGCAGCTTGGAAGTTGTTCAGCCCCAGCATTTT
TRBJ1-1	few	TRBV4-2	.	CASSQSGSEAFF	TGTGCCAGCAGCCAATCCGGGAGCGAAGCTTTCTTT
TRBJ2-1	many	TRBV10-3	.	CATQASVDEQFF	TGTGCCACCCAGGCTAGCGTAGATGAGCAGTTCTTC
TRBJ1-5	many	TRBV15	.	CATSRENQPQHF	TGTGCCACCAGCAGAGAGAATCAGCCCCAGCATTTT
TRBJ2-5	.	TRBV7-8	.	CASSSARDYQETQYF	TGTGCCAGCAGCTCGGCCCGGGACTACCAAGAGACCCAGTACTTC
TRBJ2-2	many	TRBV27	.	CASSLGVSGTGELFF	TGTGCCAGCAGTTTAGGGGTCTCGGGCACCGGGGAGCTGTTTTTT
TRBJ2-5	many	TRBV20-1	.	CSAVGGAQQETQYF	TGCAGTGCGGTGGGGGGGGCGCAGCAAGAGACCCAGTACTTC
TRBJ1-2	.	TRBV11-2	TRBD1	CASSKTNGRGLGGNGYTF	TGTGCCAGCAGCAAAACTAACGGCAGGGGGCTTGGGGGAAACGGCTACACCTTC
TRBJ1-4	many	TRBV27	.	CASRKHEKLFF	TGTGCCAGCAGGAAACATGAAAAACTGTTTTTT
TRBJ2-7	few	TRBV6-1	TRBD1	CASSEGVRQGPYEQYF	TGTGCCAGCAGTGAAGGGGTCAGACAGGGGCCCTACGAGCAGTACTTC
TRBJ1-1	many	TRBV20-1	.	CSAPRVTEAFF	TGCAGTGCTCCCAGGGTCACTGAAGCTTTCTTT
TRBJ2-3	.	TRBV11-2	.	CASKLFTDTQYF	TGTGCCAGCAAGTTATTCACAGATACGCAGTATTTT
TRBJ2-1	many	TRBV12-3/TRBV12-4	TRBD1	CASSLSVERGLLLSSYNEQFF	TGTGCCAGCAGTTTAAGTGTAGAGAGGGGGCTTCTACTGAGCTCCTACAATGAGCAGTTCTTC
TRBJ2-5	many	TRBV5-1	TRBD1	CASETGQGLETQYF	TGCGCCAGTGAAACGGGACAGGGGCTTGAGACCCAGTACTTC
TRBJ2-5	many	TRBV28	TRBD2	CATKAGVGETQYF	TGTGCCACCAAAGCGGGAGTCGGGGAGACCCAGTACTTC
TRBJ2-1	.	TRBV4-2	TRBD2	CASSPETSGRALYNEQFF	TGTGCCAGCAGCCCCGAGACTAGCGGGAGGGCCTTATACAATGAGCAGTTCTTC
TRBJ2-2	.	TRBV6-5	TRBD1	CASSYSIGGTENTGELFF	TGTGCCAGCAGTTACTCAATTGGTGGGACAGAGAACACCGGGGAGCTGTTTTTT
TRBJ2-1	.	TRBV5-1	TRBD2	CASTPTSGILYNEQFF	TGCGCCAGCACCCCCACTAGCGGGATTCTCTACAATGAGCAGTTCTTC
TRBJ2-6	.	TRBV15	.	CATSRGVGLSGANVLTF	TGTGCCACCAGCAGGGGGGTAGGGCTCTCTGGGGCCAACGTCCTGACTTTC
TRBJ1-4	many	TRBV10-3	TRBD1	CAIRGNRGGEKLFF	TGTGCCATCAGAGGGAACAGGGGAGGCGAAAAACTGTTTTTT